Listed here is a single T cell receptor (beta chain). This clone's antigen is unknown. The sample holds no much larger clone one base away, and base qualities are not on file. As encoded in the germline V gene (reference sequence), CDR1 is LNHDA while CDR2 is SQIVND. The CDR3 covers 16 residues, taking in both the cysteine and the phenylalanine. Solely the CDR3 DNA is kept, with 48 bases framed from the first base. Trimming removed 3 bases from V and 0 bases from J, leaving 14 bases between the germline ends. The data stem from a study of shared clonotypes between healthy human individuals (TCRdb year 2020). About the investigation overall: A couple of women and three men aged 18 to 49 years were included in the cohort. Blood TCR repertoires of about 5 healthy adults were deeply sequenced to estimate repertoire size and the extent of clonotype sharing between individuals. Per donor, leukapheresis produced somewhere between about 0.9 and 9.5 billion PBMCs. Libraries were prepared and TCR repertoires were sequenced by different laboratories using diverse techniques, in order to increase sequencing depth and limit assay-specific biases. Study-wide conclusions, independent of this receptor: Pairwise subsampling led to the expectation that sequencing depth would affect the degree of clonotype sharing among donors. Sampling was restricted to blood, and TCR repertoires in tissue are likely to differ from TCR repertoires in blood. The genetic and exposure-history diversity represented was limited by the small number of donors.

The donors were healthy, HIV-negative adults with no recently reported acute infections or vaccinations. All donors were Caucasian adults living in Nashville, Tennessee, USA. For unsorted samples, some 87 million PBMCs were counted, and genomic DNA was extracted using the QIAamp DNA Blood Mini kit. After blood collection by leukapheresis, PBMCs were isolated using Ficoll-Histopaque density gradient centrifugation and then cryopreserved in the vapor phase of liquid nitrogen. Using the deep immunoSEQ assay, multiplex PCR amplified TCR CDR3 regions from genomic DNA. Genomic DNA extracted from each cell subset was distributed evenly over all wells of several immunoSEQ 96-well plates, and each plate served as one replicate. For unsorted PBMC, 250 to 300 ng of genomic DNA, equivalent to approximately 28,000 T cell genomes, went into each replicate PCR. Genomic DNA from unsorted PBMC was sequenced over ten immunoSEQ deep assay plates. Purified libraries were quantified with a Qubit 3.0 fluorometer, sized on a Bioanalyzer 2100, and re-quantified with the KAPA Library Quantification kit. Each immunoSEQ 96-well plate was sequenced on its own single-read 150-cycle Illumina NextSeq 550 flow cell. As for the authors' bioinformatics: Because the immunoSEQ output held only junctional sequences and lacked quality scores, the filtering could not match the filtering applied to full-length reads. To assign V/J genes and CDR3, sequences were annotated using PyIR, a Python wrapper for IgBLAST v1.9, with IMGT germline references. Reads with weak V/J assignments (E-value above 1e-6), missing CDR3, stop codons, out-of-frame junctions, or ambiguous translated residues were removed. V3J clonotypes were defined by identical inferred V gene, J gene, and CDR3 amino acid sequence. To compute the percentage overlap between repertoires, the number of shared unique clonotypes was divided by the size of the smaller repertoire. Repertoire richness was assessed with RTK rarefaction, the Chao1 estimator, and Recon v2.1 estimates of unobserved clonotypes. In its TCRdb copy, this immuneACCESS table keeps in-frame sequences only and misses some clones. Where compared with another copy, unresolved V genes explain less than half of these, and the others have no known cause. D and trimming come from the DNA, and the V and J calls and clone size come from that table. The sample table records over 400,000 clones; almost 80% of these occur just once. Approximately 12% of the sample lies in the top ten.

Input material: PBMCs. The sequence was collected from a middle-aged woman in good health. Some clones in this sample may be carry-over from other donors' samples. The rearrangement combines TRBV19 with TRBJ1-1, and TRBD1 may be the D gene, going by 6 matching bases. The CDR3 protein is CASSIWGGLMNTEAFF. The base sequence is TGTGCCAGTAGTATTTGGGGGGGCCTAATGAACACTGAAGCTTTCTTT.